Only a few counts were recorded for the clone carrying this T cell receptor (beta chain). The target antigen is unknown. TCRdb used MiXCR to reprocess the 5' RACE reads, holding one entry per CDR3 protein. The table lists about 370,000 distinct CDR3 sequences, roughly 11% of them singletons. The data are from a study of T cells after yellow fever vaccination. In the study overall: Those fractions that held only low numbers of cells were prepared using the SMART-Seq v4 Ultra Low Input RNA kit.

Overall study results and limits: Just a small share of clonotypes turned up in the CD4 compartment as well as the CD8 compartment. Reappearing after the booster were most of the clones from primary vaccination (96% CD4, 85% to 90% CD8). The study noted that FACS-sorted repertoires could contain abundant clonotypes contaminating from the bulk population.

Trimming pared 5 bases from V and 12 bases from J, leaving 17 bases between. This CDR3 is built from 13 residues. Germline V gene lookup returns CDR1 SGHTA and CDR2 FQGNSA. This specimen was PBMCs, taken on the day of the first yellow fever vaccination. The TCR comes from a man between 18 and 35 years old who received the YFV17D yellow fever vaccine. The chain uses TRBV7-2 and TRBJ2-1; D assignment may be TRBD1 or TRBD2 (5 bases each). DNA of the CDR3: TGTGCCAGCAGCCCAGGGACGGATAGGGTGCAGTTCTTC. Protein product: CASSPGTDRVQFF.